The clone carrying this TCR beta chain was seen only a few times. Antigen: not known. As for time point: neoterminal ileum biopsy at postoperative endoscopy, about 6 months after surgery. Eligibility required adulthood, ileal or ileocolonic Crohn's disease and indicated ileocolonic resection. The source of the sample is a study of T cell repertoires in ileal Crohn's disease. At the level of the study: Operated complications were stricturing disease (roughly 61%) and penetrating disease (approximately 39%). At postoperative colonoscopy, neoterminal ileum biopsies were taken as M6.

Clones were sequenced by immunoSEQ multiplex PCR, and TCRdb holds only the in-frame ones, with some missing. The sample lists 9,400 or so clones; about 80% were seen once. Findings and caveats of the study: Clonal expansions were more frequent in active smokers than non-smokers at surgery.

Germline assignment: CDR1 SGHNT and CDR2 YYREEE (reference sequence). This CDR3 spans 16 amino acids. V lost 2 bases to trimming and J lost 6 bases; unmatched junction nucleotides: 7. The chain links TRBV5-4 to TRBJ2-2; 10 bases fit TRBD1. The sample consisted of ileal tissue. The TCR was taken from an adult with Crohn's disease. The CDR3 here is CASSFQGDRGAGELFF. The CDR3 nucleotides read TGTGCCAGCAGCTTCCAAGGGGACAGGGGTGCCGGGGAGCTGTTTTTT.